This T cell receptor beta chain derives from a study of monozygotic twins with inflammatory bowel disease. Findings of the study overall: Healthy twins showed more clonotype sharing with others than IBD patients, especially patients with disease activity.

Germline V gives CDR1 SGHRS, CDR2 YFSETQ. CDR3 size: 14 residues. Isolation of total RNA was performed on whole blood, with no prior T cell sorting. In preparing each TCR library, 3,500 to 4,500 ng of total RNA was used. Following a re-call of the 5' RACE reads, TCRdb has one entry per CDR3 protein and lacks DNA. Recorded here are roughly 90,000 distinct CDR3 sequences; the top ten clones represent less than 7.5%. Comments on this clonotype: What it binds is unknown.

Sequencing was done on a sample of blood. The chain joins TRBV5-1 to TRBJ2-6. The clonotype was recovered from a human donor with ulcerative colitis or Crohn's disease, or a healthy co-twin of an affected twin (not recorded which). CDR3 sequence reads: CASSLLTGANVLTF. Variable domain in full (rest from reference TRBV5-1 and TRBJ2-6): KAGVTQTPRYLIKTRGQQVTLSCSPISGHRSVSWYQQTPGQGLQFLFEYFSETQRNKGNFPGRFSGRQFSNSRSEMNVSTLELGDSALYLCASSLLTGANVLTFGAGSRLTVL.